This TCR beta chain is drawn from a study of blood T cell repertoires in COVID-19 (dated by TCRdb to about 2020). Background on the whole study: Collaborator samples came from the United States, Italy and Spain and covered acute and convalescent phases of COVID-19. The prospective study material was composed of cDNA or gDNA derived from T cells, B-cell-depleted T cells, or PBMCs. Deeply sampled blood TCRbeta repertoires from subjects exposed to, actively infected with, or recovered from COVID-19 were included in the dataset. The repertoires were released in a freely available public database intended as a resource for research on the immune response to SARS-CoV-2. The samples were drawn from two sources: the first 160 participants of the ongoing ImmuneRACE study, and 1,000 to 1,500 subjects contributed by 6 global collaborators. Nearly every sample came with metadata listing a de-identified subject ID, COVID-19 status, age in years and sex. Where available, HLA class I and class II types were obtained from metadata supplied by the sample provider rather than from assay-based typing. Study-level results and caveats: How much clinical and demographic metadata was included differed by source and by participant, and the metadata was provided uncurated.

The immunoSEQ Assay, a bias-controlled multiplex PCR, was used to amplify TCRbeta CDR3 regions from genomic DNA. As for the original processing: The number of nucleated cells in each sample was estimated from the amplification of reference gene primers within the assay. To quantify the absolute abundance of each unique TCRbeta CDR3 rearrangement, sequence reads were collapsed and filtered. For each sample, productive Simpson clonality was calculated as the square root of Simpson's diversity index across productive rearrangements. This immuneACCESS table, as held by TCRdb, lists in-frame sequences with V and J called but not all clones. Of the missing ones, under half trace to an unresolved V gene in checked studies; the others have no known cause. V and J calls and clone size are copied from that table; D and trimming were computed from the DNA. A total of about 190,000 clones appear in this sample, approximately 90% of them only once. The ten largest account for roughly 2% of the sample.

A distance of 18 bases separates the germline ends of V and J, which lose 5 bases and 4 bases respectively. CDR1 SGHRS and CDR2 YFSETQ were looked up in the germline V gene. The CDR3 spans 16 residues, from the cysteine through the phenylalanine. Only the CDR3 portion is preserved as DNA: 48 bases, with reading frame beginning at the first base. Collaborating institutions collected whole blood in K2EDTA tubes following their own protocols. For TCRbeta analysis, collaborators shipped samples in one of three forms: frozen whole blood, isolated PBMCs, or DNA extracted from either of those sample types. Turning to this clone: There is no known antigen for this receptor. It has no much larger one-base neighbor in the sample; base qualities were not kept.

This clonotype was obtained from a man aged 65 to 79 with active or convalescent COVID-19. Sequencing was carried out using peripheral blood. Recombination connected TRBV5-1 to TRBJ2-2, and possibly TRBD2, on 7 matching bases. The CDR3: CASSPRAGASTGELFF. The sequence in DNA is TGCGCCAGCAGTCCGAGGGCGGGGGCCAGCACCGGGGAGCTGTTTTTT.